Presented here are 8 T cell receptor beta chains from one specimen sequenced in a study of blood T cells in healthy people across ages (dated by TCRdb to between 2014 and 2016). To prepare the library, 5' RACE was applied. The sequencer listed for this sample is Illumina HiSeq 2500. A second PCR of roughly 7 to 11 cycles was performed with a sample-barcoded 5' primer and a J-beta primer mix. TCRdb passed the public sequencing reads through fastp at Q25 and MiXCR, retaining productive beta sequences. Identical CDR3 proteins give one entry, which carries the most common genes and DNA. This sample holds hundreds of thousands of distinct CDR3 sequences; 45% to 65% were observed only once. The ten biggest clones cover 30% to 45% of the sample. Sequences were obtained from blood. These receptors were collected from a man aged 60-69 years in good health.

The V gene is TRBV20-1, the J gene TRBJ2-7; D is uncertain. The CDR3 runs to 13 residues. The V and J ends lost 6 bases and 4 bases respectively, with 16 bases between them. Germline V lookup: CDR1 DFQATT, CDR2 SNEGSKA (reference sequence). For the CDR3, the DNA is TGCAGTGCCACCCCAATATATGGTTACGAGCAGTACTTC. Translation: CSATPIYGYEQYF.

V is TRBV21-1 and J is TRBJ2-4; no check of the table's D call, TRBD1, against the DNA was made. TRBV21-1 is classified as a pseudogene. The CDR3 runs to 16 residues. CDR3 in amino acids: CASSKDRGHAKNIQYF. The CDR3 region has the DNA TGTGCCAGCAGCAAAGACAGGGGGCACGCCAAAAACATTCAGTACTTC.

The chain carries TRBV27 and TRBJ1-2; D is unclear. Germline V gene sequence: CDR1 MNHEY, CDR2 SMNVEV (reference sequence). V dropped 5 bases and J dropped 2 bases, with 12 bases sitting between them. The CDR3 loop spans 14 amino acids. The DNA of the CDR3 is TGTGCCAGCAGTCCCCACAGTGCAAACTATGGCTACACCTTC. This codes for CASSPHSANYGYTF.

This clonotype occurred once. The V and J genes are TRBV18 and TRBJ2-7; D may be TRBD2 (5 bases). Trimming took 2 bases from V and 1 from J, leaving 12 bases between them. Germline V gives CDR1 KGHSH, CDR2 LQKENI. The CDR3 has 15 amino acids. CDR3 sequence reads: CASSPAADSSYEQYF. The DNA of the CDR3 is TGTGCCAGCTCACCAGCAGCGGATTCTTCCTACGAGCAGTACTTC.

The CDR3 sequence: CATSRDASGGAAGELFF. For the CDR3, the DNA is TGTGCCACCAGCAGAGATGCAAGCGGGGGGGCCGCCGGGGAGCTGTTTTTT. This chain links TRBV15 with TRBJ2-2; 10 bases fit TRBD2. The V gene end was trimmed by 0 bases and the J gene end by 6 bases; junction bases not matched to a gene: 7. The CDR3 is made up of 17 amino acids. The germline V gene has CDR1 LNHNV and CDR2 YYDKDF (reference sequence).

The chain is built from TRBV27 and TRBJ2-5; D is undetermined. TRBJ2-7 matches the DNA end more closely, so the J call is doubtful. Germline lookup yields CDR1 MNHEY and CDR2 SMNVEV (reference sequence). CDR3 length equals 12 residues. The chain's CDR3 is CASGVRYGEQYF. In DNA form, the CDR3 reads TGTGCCAGCGGGGTAAGATACGGCGAGCAGTACTTC.

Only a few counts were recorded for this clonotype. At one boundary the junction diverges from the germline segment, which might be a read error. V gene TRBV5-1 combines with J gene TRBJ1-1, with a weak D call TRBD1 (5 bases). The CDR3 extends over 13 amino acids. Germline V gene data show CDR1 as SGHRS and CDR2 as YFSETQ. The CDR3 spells CASSSGRNTEAFF. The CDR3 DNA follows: TGTGCCAGCAGCTCAGGGCGGAACACTGAAGCTTTCTTT.

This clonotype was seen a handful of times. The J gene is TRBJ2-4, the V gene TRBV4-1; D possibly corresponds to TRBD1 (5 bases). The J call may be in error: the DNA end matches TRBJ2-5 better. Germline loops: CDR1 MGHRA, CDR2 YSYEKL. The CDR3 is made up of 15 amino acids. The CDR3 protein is CASSPQRGAWETQYF. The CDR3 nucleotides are TGCGCCAGCAGCCCCCAAAGGGGCGCATGGGAGACCCAGTACTTC.